This TCR beta chain was identified in a study of T-cell memory formation after mild COVID-19. TCRdb ran MiXCR on the 5' RACE reads and lists one entry per CDR3 protein. The sample carries 250,000 to 300,000 distinct CDR3 sequences, 16% recorded once. This clonotype is a singleton in its sample. The sample was PBMCs or a T cell subset sorted from them (not recorded which). This sequence was found in a man aged 18 to 35 who had mild COVID-19 (a few samples of this study predate the infection). Cell type and time point are not known.

CDR3 DNA: TGTGCCAGCAGCTTGGAAAGGGACGGGGAGCTGTTTTTT. Residues: CASSLERDGELFF. The V gene is TRBV5-6, the J gene TRBJ2-2; D unclear. V gave up 0 bases and J gave up 7 bases, with 7 bases separating them. The germline V gene has CDR1 SGHDT and CDR2 YYEEEE. The CDR3 contains 13 residues.